This T cell receptor (beta chain) was retrieved from a study of blood T cell repertoires in COVID-19. Study-level information: Collection of acute and convalescent COVID-19 samples took place in the United States, Italy and Spain. Nucleic acid was either cDNA or gDNA, and it came from T cells, B-cell-depleted T cells, or PBMCs.

Germline-derived CDR1 and CDR2 are SGHDN and FVKESK. The CDR3 sequence is 15 residues long. Trimming at V came to 4 bases and at J to 8 bases, leaving 8 bases not matched to a gene. Authors' processing steps: Quantification of nucleated cells was approximated via reference gene primer amplification. Assay: immunoSEQ multiplex PCR; the TCRdb copy retains only in-frame clones and omits some. That table gives V, J and clone size, and the DNA gave D and trimming. The data show some 250,000 clones, 75% to 90% seen once. The receptor was derived from a woman in her twenties or thirties who had recovered from COVID-19. Sequenced input: peripheral blood. The chain employs TRBV14 and TRBJ2-3; 11 bases match TRBD1. CDR3 protein: CASSPRTGGEVTQYF. The CDR3 DNA follows: TGTGCCAGCAGCCCTAGGACAGGGGGCGAGGTTACGCAGTATTTT.